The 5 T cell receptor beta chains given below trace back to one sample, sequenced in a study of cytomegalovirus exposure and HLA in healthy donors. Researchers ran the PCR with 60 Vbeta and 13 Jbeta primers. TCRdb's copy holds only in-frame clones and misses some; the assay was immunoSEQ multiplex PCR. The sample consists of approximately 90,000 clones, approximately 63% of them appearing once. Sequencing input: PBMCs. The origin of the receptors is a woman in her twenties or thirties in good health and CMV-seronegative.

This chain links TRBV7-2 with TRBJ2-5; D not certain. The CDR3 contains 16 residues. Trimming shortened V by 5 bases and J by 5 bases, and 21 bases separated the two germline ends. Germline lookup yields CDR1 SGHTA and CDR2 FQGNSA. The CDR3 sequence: CASSASGPVSLETQYF. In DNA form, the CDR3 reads TGTGCCAGCAGCGCCTCCGGCCCGGTTAGCTTGGAGACCCAGTACTTC.

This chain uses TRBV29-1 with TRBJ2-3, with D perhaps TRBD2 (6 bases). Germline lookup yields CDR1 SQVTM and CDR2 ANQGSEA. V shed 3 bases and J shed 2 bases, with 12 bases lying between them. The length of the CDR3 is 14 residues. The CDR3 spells CSVERSGSTDTQYF. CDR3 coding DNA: TGCAGCGTTGAGAGGAGCGGGTCCACAGATACGCAGTATTTT.

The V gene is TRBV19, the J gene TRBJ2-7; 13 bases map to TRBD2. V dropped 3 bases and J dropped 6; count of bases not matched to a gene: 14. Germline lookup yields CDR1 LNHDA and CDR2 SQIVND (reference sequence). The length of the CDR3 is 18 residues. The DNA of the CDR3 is TGTGCCAGTAGTATGCTGGGACTAGCGGGGCCTGGGGCCCCCGAGCAGTACTTC. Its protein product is CASSMLGLAGPGAPEQYF.

The CDR3: CASRGTGGHQPQHF. CDR3 in DNA: TGTGCCAGTAGGGGGACAGGGGGCCACCAGCCCCAGCATTTT. The chain couples TRBV19 to TRBJ1-5, with 12 nucleotides matching TRBD1. The CDR3 has 14 residues. Germline V gene data show CDR1 as LNHDA and CDR2 as SQIVND (reference sequence). Trimming at V came to 6 bases and at J to 7 bases, leaving 4 bases not matched to a gene.

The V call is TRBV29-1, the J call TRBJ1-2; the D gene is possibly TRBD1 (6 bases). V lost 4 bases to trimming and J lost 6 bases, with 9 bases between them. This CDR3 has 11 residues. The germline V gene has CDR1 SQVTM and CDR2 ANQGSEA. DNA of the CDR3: TGCAGCGTTGGGGCAGGGGATGGCTACACCTTC. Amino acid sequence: CSVGAGDGYTF.